Each of the 26 T cell receptor beta chains below was sequenced from the same sample in a study of T cell changes during pregnancy in multiple sclerosis (dated by TCRdb to the late 2010s). Libraries were built with the immunoSEQ multiplex PCR assay. TCRdb carries this immuneACCESS record with in-frame sequences only. Its versions omit some clonotypes, under half of them owing to an unresolved V gene in the studies checked, with the rest unexplained. This sample lists under 70,000 clones; 90% to 95% were detected once. The biggest ten clones account for 2% to 2.5% of the sample. The input for sequencing was peripheral blood, taken in the third trimester of pregnancy. These receptors were obtained from a female donor in good health, enrolled as a control in a pregnancy study.

V is TRBV2 and J is TRBJ2-2; 8 bases are a match to TRBD2. Losses at the gene ends were 7 bases for V and 6 bases for J; bases not matched to a gene: 10. The CDR3 extends over 15 amino acids. Germline CDR1 is SNHLY and CDR2 is FYNNEI. CDR3 DNA sequence: TGTGCCAGCAAGGCTAGAGCGGGAGAGGCCGGGGAGCTGTTTTTT. It codes for CASKARAGEAGELFF.

The chain combines TRBV7-9 with TRBJ2-3; 9 bases fit TRBD1. This CDR3 is built from 16 residues. From germline, CDR1 is SEHNR and CDR2 FQNEAQ (reference sequence). After removal of 1 base from V and 7 bases from J, the junction contained 9 bases not matched to a gene. CDR3 sequence (DNA): TGTGCCAGCAGCTTAGAGAAGAAACAGGGGGCACATACGCAGTATTTT. It codes for CASSLEKKQGAHTQYF. The full variable domain, completed using reference TRBV7-9 and TRBJ2-3, is DTGVSQNPRHKITKRGQNVTFRCDPISEHNRLYWYRQTLGQGPEFLTYFQNEAQLEKSRLLSDRFSAERPKGSFSTLEIQRTEQGDSAMYLCASSLEKKQGAHTQYFGPGTRLTVL.

V usage is TRBV4-1 and J usage is TRBJ1-5; D ambiguous. CDR1 MGHRA and CDR2 YSYEKL come from the germline V gene. The CDR3 contains 15 residues. V was cut by 0 bases and J by 2 bases, with 8 bases left in between. CDR3 DNA sequence: TGCGCCAGCAGCCAAGATATTACGGGCAATCAGCCCCAGCATTTT. It is translated as CASSQDITGNQPQHF.

The chain couples TRBV2 to TRBJ2-3; the D is unclear. V dropped 4 bases and J dropped 3 bases, with 11 bases sitting between them. This CDR3 has 14 amino acids. Germline loops: CDR1 SNHLY, CDR2 FYNNEI. The CDR3 nucleotides read TGTGCCAGCAGTGGGGCCCCCGCGACAGATACGCAGTATTTT. Residues: CASSGAPATDTQYF. Full variable domain (remainder filled in from reference TRBV2 and TRBJ2-3): EPEVTQTPSHQVTQMGQEVILRCVPISNHLYFYWYRQILGQKVEFLVSFYNNEISEKSEIFDDQFSVERPDGSNFTLKIRSTKLEDSAMYFCASSGAPATDTQYFGPGTRLTVL.

The rearrangement links TRBV27 to TRBJ2-2; D not resolved. V was cut by 2 bases and J by 6 bases, with 7 bases left in between. Germline V gene data show CDR1 as MNHEY and CDR2 as SMNVEV (reference sequence). The CDR3 covers 13 residues. This chain's CDR3 is CASSLLFPGELFF. CDR3 in DNA: TGTGCCAGCAGTTTACTGTTCCCCGGGGAGCTGTTTTTT.

The chain uses TRBV6-5 and TRBJ1-2, with a tentative D call TRBD1 (5 bases). Between the trimmed V and J ends, which lost 6 bases and 4 bases, there was a span of 12 bases. The CDR3 is 13 amino acids. Germline V gene lookup returns CDR1 MNHEY and CDR2 SVGAGI. The CDR3 nucleotides read TGTGCCAGCAGGATAGACAGATTCTATGGCTACACCTTC. As protein: CASRIDRFYGYTF.

The rearrangement joins TRBV4-2 to TRBJ2-3, with 8 positions matching TRBD2. The CDR3 consists of 14 residues. J was trimmed by 4 bases and V by 4 bases; bases with no gene match: 4. Germline CDR1 and CDR2: LGHNA and YNFKEQ. Written as DNA, the CDR3 is TGTGCCAGCAGCCCGGGGGGGGAAGCAGATACGCAGTATTTT. Amino acid sequence: CASSPGGEADTQYF.

V is TRBV19 and J is TRBJ2-1; TRBD1 is a possible D gene (6 bases). Per germline, CDR1 LNHDA and CDR2 SQIVND (reference sequence). This CDR3 spans 11 amino acids. V was clipped by 5 bases and J by 13 bases, with 12 bases between them. Here the CDR3 reads CASSFRTVQFF. The CDR3 DNA sequence: TGTGCCAGTAGTTTTAGGACAGTCCAGTTCTTC.

The J gene is TRBJ1-2, the V gene TRBV28, with D perhaps matching TRBD1 (6 bases). CDR1 is MDHEN and CDR2 is SYDVKM in the germline V gene. Trimming took off 5 bases at V and 6 bases at J, with 19 bases between the two ends. This CDR3 comprises 15 residues. The CDR3 sequence: CASSRTEGGAHGYTF. The CDR3 DNA sequence: TGTGCCAGCAGTCGCACGGAGGGGGGGGCGCATGGCTACACCTTC.

The rearrangement joins TRBV5-1 to TRBJ2-1; TRBD1 agrees at 10 bases. V was pared by 2 bases and J by 5 bases, with 4 bases of the junction left unmatched. Germline V gene lookup returns CDR1 SGHRS and CDR2 YFSETQ. The CDR3 consists of 15 residues. The CDR3 loop is CASSFLGTGDNEQFF. CDR3 nucleotides: TGCGCCAGCAGCTTCCTCGGGACAGGGGACAATGAGCAGTTCTTC.

This clone has just one count. The chain combines TRBV11-2 with TRBJ1-4; 7 bases map to TRBD1. The germline gives CDR1 SGHAT, CDR2 FQNNGV. The CDR3 spans 14 residues. V trimming: 3 bases; J trimming: 6 bases; junction bases outside the gene matches: 4. CDR3 region: CASSFQGGDEKLFF. CDR3 nucleotides: TGTGCCAGCAGCTTTCAAGGGGGCGATGAAAAACTGTTTTTT.

The V call is TRBV19, the J call TRBJ1-5; D unclear. V was clipped by 0 bases and J by 4 bases, with 13 bases between them. The CDR3 totals 16 residues. CDR1 is LNHDA, CDR2 SQIVND, per germline (reference sequence). The chain's CDR3 is CASSIDLAWRNQPQHF. In DNA form, the CDR3 reads TGTGCCAGTAGTATAGATCTGGCTTGGAGGAATCAGCCCCAGCATTTT. Combining the CDR3 with reference TRBV19 and TRBJ1-5 gives the whole variable domain DGGITQSPKYLFRKEGQNVTLSCEQNLNHDAMYWYRQDPGQGLRLIYYSQIVNDFQKGDIAEGYSVSREKKESFPLTVTSAQKNPTAFYLCASSIDLAWRNQPQHFGDGTRLSIL.

The rearrangement joins TRBV18 to TRBJ2-7, with 12 nucleotides matching TRBD2. Germline V gene sequence: CDR1 KGHSH, CDR2 LQKENI. The CDR3 length is 15 residues. The trim removed 2 bases at V and 4 bases at J, leaving 3 bases unmatched. The chain's CDR3 is CASSPKTSGRYEQYF. The DNA of the CDR3 is TGTGCCAGCTCACCAAAGACTAGCGGGAGATACGAGCAGTACTTC.

The chain links TRBV19 to TRBJ1-3, with D hard to call. V dropped 9 bases and J dropped 3 bases, with 18 bases sitting between them. Germline V gives CDR1 LNHDA, CDR2 SQIVND (reference sequence). The CDR3 spans 15 residues. The CDR3: CASDLGVYIGNTIYF. CDR3 coding DNA: TGTGCCAGCGACCTCGGAGTTTATATTGGAAACACCATATATTTT.

The J gene is TRBJ1-5, the V gene TRBV7-9, with 8 bases matching TRBD1. The length of the CDR3 is 14 residues. V shed 5 bases and J 8 bases; nucleotides not matched to a gene: 8. Germline V lookup: CDR1 SEHNR, CDR2 FQNEAQ (reference sequence). CDR3 DNA sequence: TGTGCCAGCAGCCCCGGACAGGGCGTGGAGCCCCAGCATTTT. Protein: CASSPGQGVEPQHF.

The V and J genes are TRBV7-9 and TRBJ1-2; weak D call: TRBD1 (5 bases). Trimming removed 1 base from V and 6 bases from J, with 6 bases in between. The CDR3 is 12 amino acids. CDR1 and CDR2 from the germline V gene are SEHNR and FQNEAQ (reference sequence). CDR3 sequence (DNA): TGTGCCAGCAGCTTAGGGGGCGATGGCTACACCTTC. This encodes CASSLGGDGYTF.

This rearrangement joins TRBV7-9 to TRBJ1-2; 8 positions agree with TRBD1. The V gene end was trimmed by 4 bases and the J gene end by 4 bases; junction bases not matched to a gene: 11. This CDR3 has 16 amino acids. Germline V gene sequence: CDR1 SEHNR, CDR2 FQNEAQ (reference sequence). CDR3 sequence (DNA): TGTGCCAGCAGCTCATTCGGACAGGGAAGTGTCTATGGCTACACCTTC. This sequence encodes CASSSFGQGSVYGYTF.

This clone was seen once. The rearrangement links TRBV5-6 to TRBJ2-7, with D tentatively TRBD2 (6 bases). The CDR3 has 13 amino acids. CDR1 and CDR2 from the germline V gene are SGHDT and YYEEEE. Trimming pared 4 bases from V and 7 bases from J, leaving 15 bases between. The CDR3 coding sequence is TGTGCCAGCAGCCGGGACTCACCGTGGGAGCAGTACTTC. It specifies CASSRDSPWEQYF.

A word on this clone: Relative to the germline gene, one junction end is altered; a read error may explain this. The V call is TRBV15, the J call TRBJ2-7, with 7 bases aligning to TRBD2. The length of the CDR3 is 14 residues. Germline V gives CDR1 LNHNV, CDR2 YYDKDF (reference sequence). This CDR3 is CATSRDRLAVEEYF. The CDR3 DNA reads as TGTGCCACCAGCAGAGATAGGCTAGCGGTCGAGGAGTACTTC. Full variable domain (outside the CDR3, taken from reference TRBV15 and TRBJ2-7): DAMVIQNPRYQVTQFGKPVTLSCSQTLNHNVMYWYQQKSSQAPKLLFHYYDKDFNNEADTPDNFQSRRPNTSFCFLDIRSPGLGDTAMYLCATSRDRLAVEEYFGPGTRLTVT.

This chain connects TRBV27 to TRBJ2-7; TRBD2 agrees at 7 bases. The CDR3 loop spans 14 amino acids. Germline CDR1 MNHEY, CDR2 SMNVEV (reference sequence). J gave up 6 bases and V 3 bases, and 8 bases lay outside the gene matches. The CDR3 spells CASSFGTTSSEQYF. DNA of the CDR3: TGTGCCAGCAGTTTTGGGACGACTAGCAGCGAGCAGTACTTC.

This sequence joins TRBV20-1 and TRBJ2-7; TRBD1 might be the D (6 bases). Germline loops: CDR1 DFQATT, CDR2 SNEGSKA (reference sequence). Trimming took 4 bases from V and 7 from J, leaving 11 bases between them. The CDR3 loop spans 11 amino acids. Written as DNA, the CDR3 is TGCAGTGCTACTGGGGGCATAGAGCAGTACTTC. This translates into CSATGGIEQYF.

For the CDR3, the DNA is TGTGCCAGCAGCCAAGGGGACTGGGAAGAGCAGTTCTTC. This gives the protein CASSQGDWEEQFF. The chain employs TRBV14 and TRBJ2-1, with D possibly TRBD2 on 6 matching bases. This CDR3 contains 13 residues. Germline values: CDR1 SGHDN, CDR2 FVKESK. V lost 1 base and J 10 bases, leaving 11 bases between the germline ends.

The chain has TRBV5-4 and TRBJ2-7; D remains ambiguous. There are 13 residues in the CDR3. Trimming removed 0 bases at V and 3 bases at J, with 7 bases between. Germline V lookup: CDR1 SGHNT, CDR2 YYREEE (reference sequence). CDR3 bases: TGTGCCAGCAGCTTGGCCGGGTACTACGAGCAGTACTTC. The encoded protein is CASSLAGYYEQYF.

This chain links TRBV12-5 with TRBJ2-2; 7 nucleotides match TRBD1. Germline trimming cut 0 bases from V and 1 base from J; bases unmatched to any gene: 11. The germline gives CDR1 LGHNT, CDR2 FRNRAP. The CDR3 is 19 amino acids. The CDR3 coding sequence is TGTGCTAGTGGTTTGGTCCGAACTGACAGGGCCTTGAACACCGGGGAGCTGTTTTTT. Translated, it gives CASGLVRTDRALNTGELFF.

The chain recombines TRBV5-1 with TRBJ2-7; 8 bases are a match to TRBD2. V lost 4 bases to trimming and J lost 4 bases; unmatched junction nucleotides: 16. The CDR3 runs 17 residues. Germline lookup yields CDR1 SGHRS and CDR2 YFSETQ. DNA for the CDR3: TGCGCCAGCAGCCCGGACGGTAGACTAGCGACCGAATACGAGCAGTACTTC. It yields the protein CASSPDGRLATEYEQYF.

The chain couples TRBV4-1 to TRBJ2-5, with 7 bases that match TRBD2. CDR3 size: 15 residues. Germline V gives CDR1 MGHRA, CDR2 YSYEKL. The ends lost 1 base at V and 3 bases at J; junction bases unmatched: 5. Here the CDR3 reads CASSQARAGEETQYF. The CDR3 bases are TGCGCCAGCAGCCAAGCCAGGGCGGGAGAAGAGACCCAGTACTTC.